The clone carrying this TCR beta chain was recorded a few times. TCRdb recomputed calls from the 5' RACE reads with MiXCR, one row per CDR3 protein. The sample lists roughly 85,000 distinct CDR3 sequences, roughly 13% occurring once. This entry is derived from a study of T cells after yellow fever vaccination. The sequencing used CD8+ T cells not binding an NS4B(214-222) dextramer, sorted from PBMCs, collected roughly 20 days after the first yellow fever vaccination. The sequence came from a young man who received the YFV17D yellow fever vaccine.

Here the CDR3 DNA reads TGTGCCATCACGCGGGGGGATAATTCACCCCTCCACTTT. Protein sequence: CAITRGDNSPLHF. The chain combines TRBV2 with TRBJ1-6; D might be TRBD1 (5 bases). Germline V CDR1 and CDR2: SNHLY, FYNNEI. The V end lost 10 bases, the J end lost 5 bases, and 12 bases lay between the germline ends. CDR3 length: 13 residues.